What follows describes a single TCR beta chain. At one end, the junction sequence differs from germline, possibly due to a read error. As for treatment: oral pan-JAK inhibitor, 5-10 mg twice daily. Alopecia areata patients provided lesional scalp punch biopsies and peripheral blood, both collected for the study. It was cDNA, reverse transcribed from extracted RNA, that served as the sequencing template. The data were produced by immunoSEQ multiplex PCR, yet TCRdb's version contains in-frame clones alone and is incomplete. The sample lists 150,000 to 200,000 clones; 50% to 65% were seen once. These data originate in a study of CD8+ T cells in alopecia areata. Study summary: Dosing spanned 6 to 18 months on tofacitinib, then 6 months off drug.

CDR3 length equals 15 residues. Germline V gene data show CDR1 as SGHAT and CDR2 as FQNNGV. The source was CD8+ T cells sorted from blood, collected at week 24, from a patient treated with tofacitinib. The clonotype was recovered from a human donor with alopecia areata. The chain carries TRBV11-2 and TRBJ2-3; no clear D. The CDR3, as DNA: TGTGCCAGCGGCTTAGACAATCCGCACACAGATACGCAGTATTTT. It translates to CASGLDNPHTDTQYF.